A selection of T cell receptor beta chains follows, all from one sample in a study of post-analysis software for immune sequencing data. MiXCR was run by TCRdb on the PCR reads, yielding one entry per CDR3 protein. The data show about 540,000 distinct CDR3 sequences, roughly 34% seen once. Sequencing used blood. These receptor sequences come from a girl aged 2-17 years with multiple sclerosis. The CDR3 runs from the conserved cysteine through the conserved F or W. The D gene is left open where the match is weak. Expanded clones are given a class, and other clones once, few, many or no size at all.

>TRBJ2-3|TRBD1|TRBV29-1|NA
TGCAGCGTGAACCGGGACAGCTCCACAGATACGCAGTATTTT
CSVNRDSSTDTQYF
>TRBJ2-2|NA|TRBV6-5|NA
TGTGCCAGCAGACGGGGGCACACGAACACCGGGGAGCTGTTTTTT
CASRRGHTNTGELFF
>TRBJ2-4|NA|TRBV15|NA
TGTGCCACCAGCAGAGGCGTAACGGGAGAGCAGTACTTC
CATSRGVTGEQYF
>TRBJ1-2|NA|TRBV29-1|NA
TGCAGCGTTGCGGGGTTGGGGGGACACTACACCTTC
CSVAGLGGHYTF
>TRBJ2-6|NA|TRBV7-9|once
TGTGCCAGCAGCCCTACAGAGTACTCTGGGGCCAACGTCCCGACTTTC
CASSPTEYSGANVPTF
>TRBJ1-6|NA|TRBV5-5|NA
TGTGCCAGCAGCCCCAGCGGGATGGTCAATTCACCCCTCCACTTT
CASSPSGMVNSPLHF
>TRBJ2-7|NA|TRBV15|NA
TGTGCCACCAGCAGAGATCCGGTCTTATACGAGCAGTACTTC
CATSRDPVLYEQYF
>TRBJ2-1|TRBD2|TRBV12-3/TRBV12-4|NA
TGTGCCAGCAGTTTACAGCTAGCGGCCTTCAATGAGCAGTTCTTC
CASSLQLAAFNEQFF
>TRBJ2-5|NA|TRBV11-2|NA
TGTGCCAGCAGCTTAGATGAGCAGGAGACCCAGTACTTC
CASSLDEQETQYF
>TRBJ1-6|NA|TRBV6-5|many
TGTGCCAGCAGTACCTCTACGGGCCCTGCCGTGTCACCCCTCCACTTT
CASSTSTGPAVSPLHF
>TRBJ1-2|TRBD1|TRBV11-2|NA
TGTGCCAGCAGCTTAGGACAGGGGGCTCCCTATGGCTACACCTTC
CASSLGQGAPYGYTF
>TRBJ2-5|NA|TRBV12-3/TRBV12-4|few
TGTGCCAGCGTCGACTTCGGGGGAAGGGAGACCCAGTACTTC
CASVDFGGRETQYF
>TRBJ2-3|TRBD1|TRBV29-1|few
TGCAGCGCCGCACCCGGGACAGGGGGATCCCTTAGGGCCACAGATACGCAGTATTTT
CSAAPGTGGSLRATDTQYF
>TRBJ2-7|TRBD1|TRBV12-3/TRBV12-4|many
TGTGCCAGCAGATCAGACAGGGGCAACTCCTACGAGCAGTACTTC
CASRSDRGNSYEQYF
>TRBJ2-3|TRBD2|TRBV20-1|few
TGCAGTGCTTCTGGACTAGCGGGGGAGAGGACGCAGTATTTT
CSASGLAGERTQYF
>TRBJ1-2|TRBD1|TRBV20-1|NA
TGCAGTCTGGTTGAGACAGGGTTTGAGGAGGGCTATGGCTACACCTTC
CSLVETGFEEGYGYTF
>TRBJ2-5|NA|TRBV12-3/TRBV12-4|few
TGTGCCAGCAAGTCCGGGATCCAGACAACCCAAGAGACCCAGTACTTC
CASKSGIQTTQETQYF
>TRBJ2-4|NA|TRBV6-2/TRBV6-3|NA
TGTGCCAGCAGTAGGATCGGGCCTCCCCGACTAGCCAAAAACATTCAGTACTTC
CASSRIGPPRLAKNIQYF
>TRBJ2-7|TRBD2|TRBV4-1|NA
TGCGCCAGCAGCCCTGCGGGGCGGGGGAAAATCGACGAGCAGTACTTC
CASSPAGRGKIDEQYF
>TRBJ1-2|TRBD1|TRBV9|NA
TGTGCCAGCAGCGTTCAGGGGGGAAACTATGGCTACACCTTC
CASSVQGGNYGYTF
>TRBJ1-4|NA|TRBV5-1|NA
TGCGCCAGCACCGGTGGGACGACTAATGAAAAACTGTTTTTT
CASTGGTTNEKLFF
>TRBJ2-3|NA|TRBV5-1|NA
TGCGCCAGCAGCTTGGACTGGGGGGGCACAGATACGCAGTATTTT
CASSLDWGGTDTQYF
>TRBJ2-5|TRBD2|TRBV4-2|NA
TGTGTCAGCAGCTTCCTCCCGGGGACTAGCGGGGAAGAGACCCAGTACTTC
CVSSFLPGTSGEETQYF
>TRBJ2-1|TRBD1|TRBV29-1|many
TGCAGCGTCCCTCGTACAGGGGGCGTAAATGAGCAGTTCTTC
CSVPRTGGVNEQFF
>TRBJ1-5|TRBD1|TRBV24-1|NA
TGTGCCACCATCCCGGGACAGGTAGCTAGCAATCAGCCCCAGCATTTT
CATIPGQVASNQPQHF
>TRBJ2-5|NA|TRBV3-1|many
TGTGCCAGCAGTCCTGGAGGGGAGACCCAGTACTTC
CASSPGGETQYF
>TRBJ2-1|NA|TRBV20-1|NA
TGCAGTACTAGTATCCGGGACTACAATGAGCAGTTCTTC
CSTSIRDYNEQFF
>TRBJ2-4|NA|TRBV15|NA
TGTGCCACCAGCAGAGAACGGGCCAGGCGGACCAAAAACATTCAGTACTTC
CATSRERARRTKNIQYF
>TRBJ2-5|NA|TRBV3-1|NA
TGTGCCAGCAGCCAGTTGAAGACCCAGTACTTC
CASSQLKTQYF
>TRBJ2-2|TRBD2|TRBV5-1|once
TGCGCCAGCAGCTTTCTAGCGGGGAACACCGGGGAGCTGTTTTTT
CASSFLAGNTGELFF
>TRBJ2-3|NA|TRBV12-5|NA
TGTGCTAGTGGCCTCTATCTTAACGATACGCAGTATTTT
CASGLYLNDTQYF
>TRBJ2-1|NA|TRBV7-2|NA
TGTGCCAGCACCTCCGGGACTTATTACTACAATGAGCAGTTCTTC
CASTSGTYYYNEQFF
>TRBJ2-2|NA|TRBV4-1|NA
TGCGCCAGCAGCCAAGTAGATAGGGAGCTGTTTTTT
CASSQVDRELFF
>TRBJ1-4|NA|TRBV5-1|NA
TGCGCCAGCAGCTTGGTTGGGGTCTCAACTAATGAAAAACTGTTTTTT
CASSLVGVSTNEKLFF
>TRBJ1-2|NA|TRBV29-1|few
TGCAGCGTTGAAAATCGTACCGGGAACTATGGCTACACCTTC
CSVENRTGNYGYTF
>TRBJ2-1|TRBD2|TRBV7-9|NA
TGTGCCAGCAGCCCCCGTCGACTAGCCCCCAAAGATGAGCAGTTCTTC
CASSPRRLAPKDEQFF
>TRBJ2-2|NA|TRBV7-2|few
TGTGCCAGCAGCTGGCCCGGTGGGGAGCTGTTTTTT
CASSWPGGELFF
>TRBJ2-1|TRBD2|TRBV12-3/TRBV12-4|NA
TGTGCCAGCAGATCTAGCGGGTACAATGAGCAGTTCTTC
CASRSSGYNEQFF
>TRBJ2-3|TRBD1|TRBV20-1|NA
TGCAGTCTGCCCGGACAGGGGGAAGATACGCAGTATTTT
CSLPGQGEDTQYF
>TRBJ1-1|NA|TRBV29-1|NA
TGCAGCGTTGAGGCAGCTGGAACGGTGAACACTGAAGCTTTCTTT
CSVEAAGTVNTEAFF
>TRBJ2-5|NA|TRBV5-1|few
TGCGCCAGCGGAGGCAGGGGGGAAGAGACCCAGTACTTC
CASGGRGEETQYF
>TRBJ2-1|NA|TRBV25-1|few
TGTGCCAGCAGTTCCGCGACTAACCGCGCAGTGGATGAGCAGTTCTTC
CASSSATNRAVDEQFF
>TRBJ2-6|NA|TRBV19|NA
TGTGCCAGTAGTATAGGGGCCTGGCGGGGGGCCAACGTCCTGACTTTC
CASSIGAWRGANVLTF
>TRBJ2-7|NA|TRBV20-1|NA
TGCAGTGCCATAGCAGGGACTGGCGAGCAGTACTTC
CSAIAGTGEQYF
>TRBJ2-4|NA|TRBV3-1|NA
TGTGCCAGCAGCCTAAGTGGACACGGCCAAAACATTCAGTACTTC
CASSLSGHGQNIQYF
>TRBJ1-2|NA|TRBV20-1|NA
TGCAGTGCCCCGGGAGGGCTTATCTATGGCTACACCTTC
CSAPGGLIYGYTF
>TRBJ2-5|NA|TRBV5-5|NA
TGTGCCAGCAGCTATTCAGGACGGAACCAAGAGACCCAGTACTTC
CASSYSGRNQETQYF
>TRBJ1-5|TRBD1|TRBV3-1|NA
TGTGCCAGCAGCCCCAGGGGGGGATATCGCAATCAGCCCCAGCATTTT
CASSPRGGYRNQPQHF